The T cell receptor beta chain under discussion was sequenced for a study of T cells in narcolepsy. At the level of the study: Enrolled donors included narcolepsy type 1 or type 2 patients and healthy controls. Study outcomes and limitations: Blood of same and different patients, but not healthy controls, reportedly held recurring autoreactive clonotypes. Some memory CD4+ repertoires had no autoreactive clone sequences. Autoreactive HCRT-specific and TRIB2-specific clonotypes were marked in same-patient CSF-versus-blood CD4+ comparisons.

Germline CDR1 reads MNHNS; CDR2 reads SASEGT. This CDR3 comprises 14 residues. V was clipped by 6 bases and J by 3 bases; unmatched bases: 5. The repertoire was sequenced with immunoSEQ multiplex PCR; TCRdb's copy has only in-frame clones and lacks some. The sample gives 25,000 to 35,000 clones, approximately 85% of which show up once; more than 6.5% is in the top ten. Details on this clone: What it binds is unknown.

Input material: memory (CD45RA-) CD4+ T cells from blood. This receptor was obtained from a human donor in good health. The chain links TRBV6-1 to TRBJ1-5, with TRBD1 matching 7 bases. CDR3 protein: CASSRTGANQPQHF. DNA for the CDR3: TGTGCCAGCAGCCGAACAGGGGCCAATCAGCCCCAGCATTTT.